This TCR beta chain was captured by sequencing in a study of T cell responses to AZD1222 COVID-19 vaccine. TCRdb keeps only in-frame clones here, not all; method: immunoSEQ multiplex PCR. Found here are some 120,000 clones, approximately 93% of them singletons; the top ten hold under 3.5%. The CDR3 runs 11 residues. On this clone: The junction departs from germline at one end; a sequencing error may be responsible.

Source: peripheral blood, taken on day 0 of AZD1222 vaccination. V usage is TRBV12-3 or TRBV12-4 and J usage is TRBJ2-7, with D unresolved. The TCR comes from an adult in good health. The CDR3 sequence is CASSLKHPPLF. The CDR3 region has the DNA TGTGCCAGCAGTTTAAAGCACCCCCCCCTCTTC.